Below, 8 T cell receptor beta chains from the same sample are listed, as sequenced in a study of cytotoxic CD8 clonotypes in ibrutinib-treated CLL. TCRdb keeps only in-frame clones here, not all; method: immunoSEQ multiplex PCR. The table shows hundreds of thousands of clones, with roughly 70% occurring only once. This material consisted of PBMCs, taken after 24 months of ibrutinib treatment. These receptors originate from a human donor with chronic lymphocytic leukemia.

As DNA, the CDR3 is TGTGCCAGCAGTTTATTTCGACAGGGTTACGAGCAGTACTTC. Its protein is CASSLFRQGYEQYF. This chain joins TRBV27 and TRBJ2-7, with 7 bases aligning to TRBD1. There are 14 residues in the CDR3. The V segment lost 1 base and the J segment 4 bases; nucleotides outside the gene matches: 4. Germline CDR1 and CDR2: MNHEY and SMNVEV (reference sequence).

V and J are TRBV29-1 and TRBJ2-4; D unclear. The CDR3 has 11 amino acids. The ends were cut back, 2 bases at V and 7 bases at J, with 6 bases in the middle. Germline loops: CDR1 SQVTM, CDR2 ANQGSEA. This chain's CDR3 is CSVEQRNIQYF. In nucleotides, the CDR3 is TGCAGCGTTGAACAGAGGAACATTCAGTACTTC.

The genes are TRBV29-1 and TRBJ2-7; D may be TRBD2 (5 bases). The CDR3 has 11 amino acids. Trimming left V 0 bases short and J 9 bases short, with 9 bases between. The V gene's germline CDR1 is SQVTM and CDR2 ANQGSEA. CDR3 coding DNA: TGCAGCGTTGAAGAGCCGGCGGGGCAGTACTTC. Translation gives CSVEEPAGQYF.

The chain joins TRBV19 to TRBJ2-2; tentatively, D is TRBD2 (5 bases). CDR1 LNHDA and CDR2 SQIVND come from the germline V gene (reference sequence). Trimming pared 8 bases from V and 4 bases from J, leaving 17 bases between. The CDR3 sequence is 15 residues long. CDR3 in amino acids: CASEKPGSVTGELFF. The CDR3 DNA reads as TGTGCCAGTGAAAAACCGGGGTCGGTCACCGGGGAGCTGTTTTTT.

This sequence joins TRBV10-1 and TRBJ2-7; 8 bases are shared with TRBD1. Germline V gene data show CDR1 as WNHNN and CDR2 as SYGVQD (reference sequence). The CDR3 length is 11 residues. V dropped 5 bases and J dropped 8; count of bases not matched to a gene: 2. CDR3 DNA sequence: TGCGCCAGCAGTTCAGGGGGCCAGCAGTACTTC. Translation gives CASSSGGQQYF.

V and J are TRBV6-5 and TRBJ2-7, with D perhaps matching TRBD2 (6 bases). This CDR3 comprises 16 residues. Per germline, CDR1 MNHEY and CDR2 SVGAGI. The V and J ends lost 0 bases and 3 bases respectively, with 15 bases between them. This chain's CDR3 is CASSYSPLTGDYEQYF. CDR3 sequence (DNA): TGTGCCAGCAGTTACTCCCCCTTAACGGGAGACTACGAGCAGTACTTC.

This clone was counted a few times. The rearrangement uses TRBV5-4 and TRBJ1-3, with D unclear. Germline V gene sequence: CDR1 SGHNT, CDR2 YYREEE (reference sequence). This CDR3 has 14 residues. V dropped 2 bases and J dropped 0 bases, with 6 bases sitting between them. CDR3 residues: CASSLDSSGNTIYF. CDR3 nucleotide sequence: TGTGCCAGCAGCTTAGACTCCTCTGGAAACACCATATATTTT.

This chain links TRBV10-2 with TRBJ1-2; D gene unclear. V lost 3 bases and J lost 0, with 17 bases in between. CDR3 length: 17 residues. Germline V gene lookup returns CDR1 WSHSY and CDR2 SAAADI. The CDR3 region is CASSDEAALTANYGYTF. The CDR3 region has the DNA TGCGCCAGCAGTGATGAGGCAGCGCTAACAGCTAACTATGGCTACACCTTC.